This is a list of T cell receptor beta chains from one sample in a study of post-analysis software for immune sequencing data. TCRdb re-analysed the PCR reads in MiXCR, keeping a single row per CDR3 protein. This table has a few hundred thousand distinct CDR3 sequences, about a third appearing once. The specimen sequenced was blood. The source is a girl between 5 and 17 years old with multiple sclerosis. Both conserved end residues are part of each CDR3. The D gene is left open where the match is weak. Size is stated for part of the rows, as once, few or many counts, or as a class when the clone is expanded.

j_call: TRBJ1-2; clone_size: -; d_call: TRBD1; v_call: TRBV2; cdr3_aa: CASREPTGALGYTF; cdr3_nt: TGTGCCAGCAGGGAACCCACAGGGGCTCTCGGCTACACCTTC
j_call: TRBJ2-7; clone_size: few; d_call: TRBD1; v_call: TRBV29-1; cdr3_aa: CSVEGFPGQGAYEQYF; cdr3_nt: TGCAGCGTTGAGGGGTTTCCGGGACAGGGGGCTTACGAGCAGTACTTC
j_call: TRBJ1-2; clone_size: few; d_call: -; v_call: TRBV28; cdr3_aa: CASTPSGLAGGYTF; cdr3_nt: TGTGCCAGCACCCCTTCGGGGCTAGCGGGTGGCTACACCTTC
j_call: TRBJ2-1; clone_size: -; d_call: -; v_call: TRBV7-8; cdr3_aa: CASSFRTGVSYNEQFF; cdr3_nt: TGTGCCAGCAGCTTCAGGACGGGTGTCTCCTACAATGAGCAGTTCTTC
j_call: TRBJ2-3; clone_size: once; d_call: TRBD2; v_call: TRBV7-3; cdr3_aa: CASSLTPGLEGGTQYF; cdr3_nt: TGTGCCAGCAGCTTAACGCCGGGACTAGAGGGGGGTACGCAGTATTTT
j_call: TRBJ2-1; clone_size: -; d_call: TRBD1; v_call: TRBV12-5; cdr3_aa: CASGLADRGPSYNEQFF; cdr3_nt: TGTGCTAGTGGTTTGGCCGACAGGGGTCCCTCCTACAATGAGCAGTTCTTC
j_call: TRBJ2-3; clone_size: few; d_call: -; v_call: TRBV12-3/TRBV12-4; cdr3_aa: CASSPSFPSGTPSTDTQYF; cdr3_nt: TGTGCCAGCAGCCCATCCTTCCCTTCCGGGACACCTAGCACAGATACGCAGTATTTT
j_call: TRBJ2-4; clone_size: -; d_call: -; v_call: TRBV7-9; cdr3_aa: CASGSDGGNIQYF; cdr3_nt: TGTGCCAGCGGCTCCGACGGGGGAAACATTCAGTACTTC
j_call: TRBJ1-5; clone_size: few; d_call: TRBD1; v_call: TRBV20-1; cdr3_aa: CSARAMGQGVRQPQHF; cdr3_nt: TGCAGTGCTAGAGCAATGGGACAGGGGGTGAGACAGCCCCAGCATTTT
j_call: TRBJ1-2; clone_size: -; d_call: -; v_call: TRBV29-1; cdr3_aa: CSVEGQGLGYGYTF; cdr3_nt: TGCAGCGTTGAGGGGCAGGGGCTAGGCTATGGCTACACCTTC
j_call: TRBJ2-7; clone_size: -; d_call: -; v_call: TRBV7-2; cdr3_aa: CASSSPGVFGYEQYF; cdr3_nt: TGTGCCAGCAGTTCCCCGGGGGTCTTCGGCTACGAGCAGTACTTC
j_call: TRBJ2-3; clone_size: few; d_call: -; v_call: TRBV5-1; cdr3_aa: CASSLDGGAASTDTQYF; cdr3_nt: TGCGCCAGCAGCTTGGATGGGGGCGCCGCGTCGACAGATACGCAGTATTTT
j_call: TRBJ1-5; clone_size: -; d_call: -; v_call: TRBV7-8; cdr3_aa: CASRGGRVGQPQHF; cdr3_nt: TGTGCCAGCAGGGGGGGGCGCGTCGGTCAGCCCCAGCATTTT
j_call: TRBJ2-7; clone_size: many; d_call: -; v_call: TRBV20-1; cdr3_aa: CSAPREGRYSYEQYF; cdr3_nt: TGCAGTGCCCCCCGAGAAGGACGGTACTCCTACGAGCAGTACTTC
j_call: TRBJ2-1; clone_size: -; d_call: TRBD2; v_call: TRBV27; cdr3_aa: CASSQGTSGGVHEQFF; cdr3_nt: TGTGCCAGCAGTCAAGGGACTAGCGGGGGGGTGCATGAGCAGTTCTTC
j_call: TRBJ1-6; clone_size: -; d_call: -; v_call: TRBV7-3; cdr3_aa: CASSLTAPFNSPLHF; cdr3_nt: TGTGCCAGCAGCTTAACGGCCCCCTTTAATTCACCCCTCCACTTT
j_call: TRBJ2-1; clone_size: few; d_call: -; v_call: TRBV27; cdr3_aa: CASSFSGPSYNEQFF; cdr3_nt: TGTGCCAGCAGTTTCAGCGGGCCCTCCTACAATGAGCAGTTCTTC
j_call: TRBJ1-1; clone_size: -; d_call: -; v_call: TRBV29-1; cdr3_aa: CSVGSKNTEAFF; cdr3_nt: TGCAGCGTGGGGTCAAAGAACACTGAAGCTTTCTTT
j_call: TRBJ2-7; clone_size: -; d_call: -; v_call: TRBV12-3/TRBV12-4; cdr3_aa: CASSLEGLGEQYF; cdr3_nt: TGTGCCAGCAGTTTGGAGGGGCTGGGCGAGCAGTACTTC
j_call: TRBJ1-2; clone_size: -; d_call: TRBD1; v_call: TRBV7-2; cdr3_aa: CASSLPRQGVDYGYTF; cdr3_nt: TGTGCCAGCAGCTTACCAAGACAGGGTGTAGACTATGGCTACACCTTC
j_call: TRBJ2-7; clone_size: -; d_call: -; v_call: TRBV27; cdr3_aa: CASSTGSGVGYEQYF; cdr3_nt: TGTGCCAGCAGTACAGGGTCGGGGGTGGGTTACGAGCAGTACTTC
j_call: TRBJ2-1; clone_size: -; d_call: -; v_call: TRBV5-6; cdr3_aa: CASSFPTRPKEQFF; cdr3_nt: TGTGCCAGCAGCTTCCCGACCCGGCCGAAGGAGCAGTTCTTC
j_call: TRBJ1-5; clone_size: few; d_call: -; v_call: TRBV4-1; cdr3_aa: CASSQVQRGEGDQPQHF; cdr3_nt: TGCGCCAGCAGCCAAGTTCAGAGGGGAGAAGGGGATCAGCCCCAGCATTTT
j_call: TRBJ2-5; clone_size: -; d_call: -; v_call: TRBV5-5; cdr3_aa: CASSLADETSETQYF; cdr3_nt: TGTGCCAGCAGCTTGGCCGACGAAACGTCGGAGACCCAGTACTTC
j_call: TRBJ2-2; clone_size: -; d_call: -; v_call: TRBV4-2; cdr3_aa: CASSQEGRGDTGELFF; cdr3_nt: TGTGCCAGCAGCCAAGAGGGCAGGGGGGACACCGGGGAGCTGTTTTTT
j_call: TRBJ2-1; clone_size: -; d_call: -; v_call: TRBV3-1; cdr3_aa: CASSPYMDEQFF; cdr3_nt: TGTGCCAGCAGCCCCTATATGGATGAGCAGTTCTTC
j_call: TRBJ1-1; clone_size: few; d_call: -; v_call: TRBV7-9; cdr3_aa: CASSWDMNTEAFF; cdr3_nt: TGTGCCAGCAGCTGGGATATGAACACTGAAGCTTTCTTT
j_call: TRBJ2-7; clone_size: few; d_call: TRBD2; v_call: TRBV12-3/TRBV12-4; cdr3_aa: CASSSGLAETYEQYF; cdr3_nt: TGTGCCAGCAGTTCTGGACTAGCGGAGACCTACGAGCAGTACTTC
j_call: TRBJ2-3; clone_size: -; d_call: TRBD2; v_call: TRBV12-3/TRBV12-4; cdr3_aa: CASMNGGGSDTQYF; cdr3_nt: TGTGCCAGCATGAACGGGGGGGGTTCAGATACGCAGTATTTT
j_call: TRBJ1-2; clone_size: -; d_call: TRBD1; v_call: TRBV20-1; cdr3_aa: CSVTGVFYTF; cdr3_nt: TGCAGTGTGACAGGGGTTTTCTACACCTTC
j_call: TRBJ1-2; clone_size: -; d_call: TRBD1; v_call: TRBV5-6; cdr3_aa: CASSLGDRAYGYTF; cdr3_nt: TGTGCCAGCAGCTTGGGGGACAGGGCATATGGCTACACCTTC
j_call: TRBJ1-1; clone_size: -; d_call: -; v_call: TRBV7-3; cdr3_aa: CASSPTVYTEAFF; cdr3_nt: TGTGCCAGCAGCCCAACAGTATACACTGAAGCTTTCTTT
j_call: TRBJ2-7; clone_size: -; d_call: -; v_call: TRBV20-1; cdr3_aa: CSARQGISYEQYF; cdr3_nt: TGCAGTGCTAGGCAGGGGATCTCCTACGAGCAGTACTTC
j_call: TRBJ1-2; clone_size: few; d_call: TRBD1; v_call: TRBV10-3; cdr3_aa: CAISDPAGGGGYTF; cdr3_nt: TGTGCCATCAGTGATCCCGCAGGGGGCGGTGGCTACACCTTC